This T cell receptor (beta chain) was identified in a study of PD-L1 blockade in urothelial cancer. The wider study: Analysis of the blood was performed 3 weeks (second dose) and 6 weeks after treatment start. Typically, measured as a median, blood samples had about 140,000 T cells.

This CDR3 is built from 16 residues. V lost 3 bases and J lost 0, with 15 bases in between. The germline V gene has CDR1 SGDLS and CDR2 YYNGEE. Libraries were prepared by immunoSEQ multiplex PCR; TCRdb keeps only in-frame clonotypes and omits some of them. The data contain 50,000 to 55,000 clones, 84% of them singletons. Described time point: pretreatment peripheral blood. The chain joins TRBV9 to TRBJ2-5; tentative D call: TRBD2 (5 bases). This material consisted of PBMCs, taken around atezolizumab (anti-PD-L1) treatment. The TCR originated in a man in his forties or fifties with urothelial cancer. The CDR3 protein is CASSGIRTGNQETQYF. In DNA, the CDR3 is TGTGCCAGCAGCGGAATCCGAACGGGGAACCAAGAGACCCAGTACTTC. Based on the CDR3 plus reference TRBV9 and TRBJ2-5, the full variable domain is DSGVTQTPKHLITATGQRVTLRCSPRSGDLSVYWYQQSLDQGLQFLIQYYNGEERAKGNILERFSAQQFPDLHSELNLSSLELGDSALYFCASSGIRTGNQETQYFGPGTRLLVL.